Each of the 16 T cell receptor beta chains below was sequenced from the same sample in a study of circulating and synovial CD4+ cells in juvenile arthritis. Generated by immunoSEQ multiplex PCR, the TCRdb table keeps only in-frame clones and is missing some. The table records about 36,000 clones, around 96% of them present only once. The source material was CD4+ T cells from blood. These receptors were collected from a human donor with juvenile idiopathic arthritis.

The chain carries TRBV6-7 and TRBJ2-7, with 7 bases identical to TRBD1. TRBV6-7 is an open reading frame, and its role is uncertain. Losses at the gene ends were 1 base for V and 5 bases for J; bases not matched to a gene: 5. The CDR3 runs 14 residues. DNA for the CDR3: TGTGCCAGCAGTTACTACAGGGGTACCCACGAGCAGTACTTC. Translation: CASSYYRGTHEQYF.

This clone was seen just once. Here the CDR3 reads CASSRRTGKNYGYTF. CDR3 in DNA: TGTGCCAGCAGCCGGAGGACAGGGAAGAACTATGGCTACACCTTC. The chain couples TRBV27 to TRBJ1-2; 8 bases fit TRBD1. Germline trimming cut 6 bases from V and 2 bases from J; bases unmatched to any gene: 8. Germline values: CDR1 MNHEY, CDR2 SMNVEV (reference sequence). This CDR3 region has 15 residues.

The chain employs TRBV29-1 and TRBJ1-4; D is uncertain. Germline CDR1 and CDR2: SQVTM and ANQGSEA. Trimming left V 6 bases short and J 8 bases short, with 10 bases between. The CDR3 sequence is 11 residues long. This chain's CDR3 is CSVLYSEKLFF. CDR3 DNA sequence: TGCAGCGTGCTTTACTCGGAAAAACTGTTTTTT.

The CDR3 spells CASSIAGTVTGELFF. CDR3 DNA sequence: TGTGCCAGTAGTATAGCGGGGACAGTCACCGGGGAGCTGTTTTTT. The V gene is TRBV19, the J gene TRBJ2-2, with 7 bases aligning to TRBD1. This CDR3 contains 15 residues. CDR1 is LNHDA and CDR2 is SQIVND in the germline V gene (reference sequence). With 1 base clipped from V and 4 bases from J, the junction kept 3 bases outside the gene matches.

The chain recombines TRBV7-8 with TRBJ2-2, with D perhaps matching TRBD1 (6 bases). CDR1 SGHVS and CDR2 FQNEAQ come from the germline V gene. The CDR3 loop spans 17 amino acids. Deletions cut 5 bases from V and 0 bases from J, with 16 bases between. The CDR3 reads CASSKTGGGPNTGELFF. The CDR3 nucleotides are TGTGCCAGCAGCAAGACAGGTGGGGGACCGAACACCGGGGAGCTGTTTTTT.

The V and J genes are TRBV11-2 and TRBJ2-5, with 10 nucleotides matching TRBD2. This CDR3 region has 14 residues. Germline CDR1 is SGHAT and CDR2 is FQNNGV. The V gene end was trimmed by 8 bases and the J gene end by 4 bases; junction bases not matched to a gene: 7. In DNA, the CDR3 is TGTGCCAGCCAGCGGGGGGGCCCGGGAGAGACCCAGTACTTC. Translating it yields CASQRGGPGETQYF.

The rearrangement uses TRBV10-3 and TRBJ2-7, with TRBD1 identical over 7 bases. Germline V gene data show CDR1 as ENHRY and CDR2 as SYGVKD. This CDR3 is 13 amino acids long. V lost 6 bases and J lost 2; bases outside the gene matches: 4. The CDR3 reads CAISLDRAYEQYF. CDR3 nucleotides: TGTGCCATCAGCTTAGACAGGGCCTACGAGCAGTACTTC.

This sequence joins TRBV4-3 and TRBJ2-7; TRBD1 is a possible D gene (6 bases). Trimming shortened V by 0 bases and J by 2 bases, and 11 bases separated the two germline ends. This CDR3 has 15 amino acids. CDR1 is LGHNA and CDR2 is YSLEER in the germline V gene. CDR3 loop: CASSQDSGTPYEQYF. CDR3 coding DNA: TGCGCCAGCAGCCAAGATAGTGGGACACCCTACGAGCAGTACTTC.

The V gene is TRBV5-1, the J gene TRBJ1-1; 9 positions agree with TRBD1. With V trimmed by 3 bases and J by 0 bases, 6 bases remained unmatched. This CDR3 is built from 16 residues. The germline CDR1 and CDR2 sequences are SGHRS and YFSETQ. The CDR3 spells CASSWGTGRVNTEAFF. The CDR3, as DNA: TGCGCCAGCAGCTGGGGGACAGGGAGGGTGAACACTGAAGCTTTCTTT.

The chain carries TRBV18 and TRBJ1-4; 8 nucleotides agree with TRBD1. The V segment lost 3 bases and the J segment 7 bases; nucleotides outside the gene matches: 4. The CDR3 contains 14 residues. Germline CDR1 is KGHSH and CDR2 is LQKENI. The CDR3 region has the DNA TGTGCCAGCTCACCGCTGGACAGGGTTGAAAAACTGTTTTTT. Its translation is CASSPLDRVEKLFF.

The V gene is TRBV7-6, the J gene TRBJ1-1; D gene unclear. V shed 1 base and J shed 1 base, with 4 bases lying between them. The CDR3 sequence is 13 residues long. Looked up from germline, CDR1 is SGHVS and CDR2 is FNYEAQ. The CDR3: CASSLEQNTEAFF. In DNA, the CDR3 is TGTGCCAGCAGCTTAGAGCAGAACACTGAAGCTTTCTTT.

The sample holds one count of this clone. The rearrangement links TRBV19 to TRBJ1-5; D is uncertain. V lost 7 bases and J 0 bases, leaving 28 bases between the germline ends. The CDR3 is 20 amino acids. Per the germline V gene, CDR1 is LNHDA and CDR2 is SQIVND (reference sequence). The CDR3 here is CASKPRGRALGPYSNQPQHF. The CDR3 region has the DNA TGTGCCAGTAAGCCCCGGGGTAGGGCACTCGGGCCTTATAGCAATCAGCCCCAGCATTTT.

This clone showed up just once. This chain joins TRBV7-8 and TRBJ2-3; a weak D match, TRBD1 (5 bases). The CDR3 has 12 residues. The V end was cut by 1 base, the J end by 10 bases, with 9 bases between. Germline V gene lookup returns CDR1 SGHVS and CDR2 FQNEAQ. The CDR3 bases are TGTGCCAGCAGCTTAGGGCAGGGCTCGCAGTATTTT. Protein product: CASSLGQGSQYF. Full variable domain (outside the CDR3, taken from reference TRBV7-8 and TRBJ2-3): GAGVSQSPRYKVAKRGQDVALRCDPISGHVSLFWYQQALGQGPEFLTYFQNEAQLDKSGLPSDRFFAERPEGSVSTLKIQRTQQEDSAVYLCASSLGQGSQYFGPGTRLTVL.

The chain is built from TRBV7-3 and TRBJ2-2, with TRBD1 identical over 9 bases. The CDR3 length is 18 residues. Germline CDR1 reads SGHTA; CDR2 reads FQGTGA. V gave up 5 bases and J gave up 0 bases; unmatched junction bases: 10. In DNA form, the CDR3 reads TGTGCCAGCAGCCCCCGGGACAGGGTAGCCGCGAACACCGGGGAGCTGTTTTTT. The encoded protein is CASSPRDRVAANTGELFF. The full variable domain, in which reference TRBV7-3 and TRBJ2-2 provide the parts outside the CDR3, is GAGVSQTPSNKVTEKGKYVELRCDPISGHTALYWYRQSLGQGPEFLIYFQGTGAADDSGLPNDRFFAVRPEGSVSTLKIQRTERGDSAVYLCASSPRDRVAANTGELFFGEGSRLTVL.

The chain is built from TRBV4-2 and TRBJ1-2, with 11 bases identical to TRBD1. V was pared by 1 base and J by 7 bases, with 5 bases of the junction left unmatched. CDR3 length: 15 residues. In germline, CDR1 is LGHNA, CDR2 YNFKEQ. The CDR3 DNA follows: TGTGCCAGCAGCCAAGCTGGACAGGGGGCAGGTGGCTACACCTTC. This sequence encodes CASSQAGQGAGGYTF.

This chain uses TRBV7-9 with TRBJ2-7, with 7 bases identical to TRBD2. Looked up from germline, CDR1 is SEHNR and CDR2 is FQNEAQ (reference sequence). CDR3 length equals 15 residues. V shed 4 bases and J 4 bases; nucleotides not matched to a gene: 10. This CDR3 is CASSSLGAGHYEQYF. CDR3 nucleotides: TGTGCCAGCAGCTCCCTTGGAGCGGGGCATTACGAGCAGTACTTC.